These T cell receptor beta chains were read from a single sample in a study of monozygotic twins with inflammatory bowel disease. TCRdb re-called the 5' RACE reads and gives one entry per CDR3 protein, without DNA. The listing contains about 300,000 distinct CDR3 sequences. Sequenced material: blood. These receptors were obtained from a human donor with ulcerative colitis or Crohn's disease, or a healthy co-twin of an affected twin (not recorded which). Both conserved end residues are part of each CDR3. Each record gives: V gene, J gene, CDR3 protein.

v_gene: TRBV5-1
j_gene: TRBJ1-3
CDR3aa: CASSRNRESGNTIYF

v_gene: TRBV4-1
j_gene: TRBJ2-1
CDR3aa: CASSQDQMGRYNEQFF

v_gene: TRBV7-2
j_gene: TRBJ2-5
CDR3aa: CASSLAGPKETQYF

v_gene: TRBV10-3
j_gene: TRBJ2-7
CDR3aa: CAISEWGLAASYEQYF

v_gene: TRBV27
j_gene: TRBJ2-2
CDR3aa: CASIIRGRAEKDGELFF

v_gene: TRBV12-3/TRBV12-4
j_gene: TRBJ2-3
CDR3aa: CASGHDSGPLRYF

v_gene: TRBV7-9
j_gene: TRBJ1-1
CDR3aa: CASSFSGGDTEAFF

v_gene: TRBV5-1
j_gene: TRBJ2-3
CDR3aa: CASSMTSGAVDTQYF

v_gene: TRBV18
j_gene: TRBJ2-1
CDR3aa: CASSPPGRHEQFF

v_gene: TRBV24-1
j_gene: TRBJ2-4
CDR3aa: CATSDPGQIIQYF

v_gene: TRBV20-1
j_gene: TRBJ1-1
CDR3aa: CSARNRGTEAFF

v_gene: TRBV10-3
j_gene: TRBJ2-1
CDR3aa: CANRSPSYNEQFF

v_gene: TRBV6-1
j_gene: TRBJ1-5
CDR3aa: CAPTLRCSNQPQHF

v_gene: TRBV7-9
j_gene: TRBJ1-1
CDR3aa: CASSLIDGMNTEAFF

v_gene: TRBV3-1
j_gene: TRBJ1-4
CDR3aa: CASSQARAGEKLFF

v_gene: TRBV18
j_gene: TRBJ2-5
CDR3aa: CASSPPTRGETQYF

v_gene: TRBV5-6
j_gene: TRBJ2-3
CDR3aa: CATGGAPSTDTQYF

v_gene: TRBV20-1
j_gene: TRBJ2-7
CDR3aa: CSAAPSGLSYEQYF

v_gene: TRBV6-1
j_gene: TRBJ1-3
CDR3aa: CASSKRDILGNTIYF

v_gene: TRBV23-1
j_gene: TRBJ2-6
CDR3aa: CASSQRRAPSGANVLTF

v_gene: TRBV4-3
j_gene: TRBJ2-3
CDR3aa: CASSQELASLDTQYF

v_gene: TRBV7-2
j_gene: TRBJ2-1
CDR3aa: CASSLRLAGTEQFF

v_gene: TRBV18
j_gene: TRBJ2-3
CDR3aa: CASSPTSESDTQYF

v_gene: TRBV5-6
j_gene: TRBJ1-1
CDR3aa: CASSLERRLNTEAFF

v_gene: TRBV3-1
j_gene: TRBJ1-6
CDR3aa: CASSQQAGLYNSPLHF

v_gene: TRBV5-1
j_gene: TRBJ2-7
CDR3aa: CASSLGGQGAFYEQYF

v_gene: TRBV18
j_gene: TRBJ2-5
CDR3aa: CASSPRAGETQYF

v_gene: TRBV5-1
j_gene: TRBJ2-7
CDR3aa: CASSLVSTAGGPSYEQYF

v_gene: TRBV19
j_gene: TRBJ1-5
CDR3aa: CASTPTGPSNQPQHF

v_gene: TRBV28
j_gene: TRBJ2-4
CDR3aa: CASRRMTSGTLAKNIQYF

v_gene: TRBV5-1
j_gene: TRBJ2-7
CDR3aa: CASSWTGQSYEQYF

v_gene: TRBV4-3
j_gene: TRBJ2-3
CDR3aa: CASSQALFGTDTQYF

v_gene: TRBV6-2/TRBV6-3
j_gene: TRBJ2-7
CDR3aa: CASRPHRDGAYEQYF

v_gene: TRBV5-1
j_gene: TRBJ1-4
CDR3aa: CASSFKGSNEKLFF

v_gene: TRBV9
j_gene: TRBJ2-5
CDR3aa: CASSVGNQETQYF

v_gene: TRBV5-6
j_gene: TRBJ2-1
CDR3aa: CASSETGTGGGNEQFF

v_gene: TRBV3-1
j_gene: TRBJ1-5
CDR3aa: CASSLTWGEGQPQHF

v_gene: TRBV18
j_gene: TRBJ2-1
CDR3aa: CASSPSTGGVSDEQFF

v_gene: TRBV20-1
j_gene: TRBJ2-4
CDR3aa: CSARGVSKNIQYF

v_gene: TRBV7-8
j_gene: TRBJ2-7
CDR3aa: CASSSYYEQYF

v_gene: TRBV12-3/TRBV12-4
j_gene: TRBJ2-7
CDR3aa: CASSLGTVGWQYF

v_gene: TRBV7-2
j_gene: TRBJ2-3
CDR3aa: CASSLSGASVGQYF

v_gene: TRBV5-1
j_gene: TRBJ1-4
CDR3aa: CARSPTGERSEKLFF

v_gene: TRBV12-3/TRBV12-4
j_gene: TRBJ2-2
CDR3aa: CASTKGENTGELFF

v_gene: TRBV7-9
j_gene: TRBJ2-1
CDR3aa: CASSLPRNEQFF

v_gene: TRBV5-1
j_gene: TRBJ2-7
CDR3aa: CASRTPGSSYEQYF

v_gene: TRBV5-1
j_gene: TRBJ2-3
CDR3aa: CASSWGSTGLTDTQYF

v_gene: TRBV29-1
j_gene: TRBJ2-1
CDR3aa: CSVGNSGRGGNEQFF

v_gene: TRBV7-2
j_gene: TRBJ2-3
CDR3aa: CASSPQTDTQYF